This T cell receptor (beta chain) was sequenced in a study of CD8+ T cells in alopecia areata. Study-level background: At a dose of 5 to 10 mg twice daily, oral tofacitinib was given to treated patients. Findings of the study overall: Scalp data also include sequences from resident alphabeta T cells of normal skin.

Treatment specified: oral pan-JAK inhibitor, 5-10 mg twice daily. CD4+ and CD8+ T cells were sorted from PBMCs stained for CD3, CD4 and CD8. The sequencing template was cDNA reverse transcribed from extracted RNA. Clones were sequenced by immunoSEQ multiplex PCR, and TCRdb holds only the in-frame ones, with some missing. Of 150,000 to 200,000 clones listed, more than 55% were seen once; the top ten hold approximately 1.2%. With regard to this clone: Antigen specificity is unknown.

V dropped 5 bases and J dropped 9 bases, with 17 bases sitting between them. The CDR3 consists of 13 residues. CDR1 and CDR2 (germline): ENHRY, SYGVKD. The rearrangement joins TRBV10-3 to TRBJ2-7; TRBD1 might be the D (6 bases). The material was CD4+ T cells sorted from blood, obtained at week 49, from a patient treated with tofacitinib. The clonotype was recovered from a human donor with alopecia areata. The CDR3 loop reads CAISYRERQGQYF. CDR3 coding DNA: TGTGCCATCAGTTACAGGGAAAGGCAAGGGCAGTACTTC.